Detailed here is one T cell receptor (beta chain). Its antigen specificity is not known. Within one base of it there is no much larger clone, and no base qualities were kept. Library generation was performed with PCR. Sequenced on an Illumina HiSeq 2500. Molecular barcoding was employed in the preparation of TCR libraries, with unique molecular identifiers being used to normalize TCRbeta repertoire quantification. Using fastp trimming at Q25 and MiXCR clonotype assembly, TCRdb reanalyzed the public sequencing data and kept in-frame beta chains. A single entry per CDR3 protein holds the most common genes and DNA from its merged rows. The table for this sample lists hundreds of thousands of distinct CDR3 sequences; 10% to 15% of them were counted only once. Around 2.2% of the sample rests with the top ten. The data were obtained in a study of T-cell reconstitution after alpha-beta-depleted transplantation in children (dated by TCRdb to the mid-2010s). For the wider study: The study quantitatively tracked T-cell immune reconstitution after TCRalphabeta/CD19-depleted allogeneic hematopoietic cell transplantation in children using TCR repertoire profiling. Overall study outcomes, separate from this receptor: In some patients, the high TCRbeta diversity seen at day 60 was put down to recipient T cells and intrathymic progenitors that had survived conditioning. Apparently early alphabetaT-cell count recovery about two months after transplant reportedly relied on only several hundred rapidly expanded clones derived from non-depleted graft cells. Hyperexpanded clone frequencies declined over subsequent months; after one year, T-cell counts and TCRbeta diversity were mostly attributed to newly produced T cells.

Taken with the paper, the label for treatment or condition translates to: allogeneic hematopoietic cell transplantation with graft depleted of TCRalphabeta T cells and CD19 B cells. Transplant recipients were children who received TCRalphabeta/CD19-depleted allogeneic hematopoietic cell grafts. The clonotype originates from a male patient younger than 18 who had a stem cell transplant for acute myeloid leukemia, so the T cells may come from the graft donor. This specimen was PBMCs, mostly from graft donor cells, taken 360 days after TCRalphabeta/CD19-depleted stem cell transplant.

DNA sequence: TGCAGTGCTAGTTCGGTCCTAGCGGGAGATGAGCAGTTCTTC. Its amino acids are CSASSVLAGDEQFF. The V and J genes are TRBV20-1 and TRBJ2-1, with TRBD2 identical over 10 junction bases. The CDR3 has 14 amino acids, counting the end cysteine and phenylalanine. Just the 42-base CDR3 DNA is kept, in frame starting at base 1. The germline V gene (reference sequence) provides CDR1 DFQATT and CDR2 SNEGSKA. At the junction V is shortened by 3 bases and J by 8 bases; bases outside the gene matches: 7.